The T cell receptor (beta chain) under discussion was sequenced for a study of human T cells and chemical hapten exposure. Findings of the study overall: Healthy individuals' immune responses may differ from those of donors, who had alopecia. Controls formed significantly fewer large CDR3 similarity clusters than expanded TCRs did.

TCRdb recomputed calls from the RACE reads with MiXCR, one row per CDR3 protein. The table records 180,000 or so distinct CDR3 sequences, roughly a quarter of them present only once. In the case of this clonotype: Its specificity is not known.

Time point specified: patch test 3, about 24 weeks after DPC sensitization. Treatment in this sample: therapeutic diphenylcyclopropenone sensitization with weekly scalp DPC. Blood was collected ahead of every patch test applied. The CDR3 covers 12 residues. Germline CDR1 MDHEN, CDR2 SYDVKM. The V end lost 2 bases, the J end lost 5 bases, and 5 bases lay between the germline ends. This clonotype was obtained from a woman in her 40s with alopecia areata. Some clones in this sample may be carry-over from other donors' samples. This chain links TRBV28 with TRBJ2-3; D not certain. Source: whole blood, taken in connection with sensitization to the hapten diphenylcyclopropenone (DPC). In nucleotides, the CDR3 is TGTGCCAGCAGTTTACCCTTAGATACGCAGTATTTT. Its protein is CASSLPLDTQYF.